A single sample is the source of the 9 T cell receptor beta chains below, sequenced in a study of shared clonotypes between healthy human individuals. The protocol was immunoSEQ multiplex PCR, while the TCRdb copy is restricted to in-frame clones and leaves out a portion. This table holds around 1.6 million clones, nearly 99% found once. Input material: naive CD4+ T cells sorted from blood. The subset denotes: CD45RA+ positively selected. The receptors originated from a man in his thirties or forties in good health.

V and J are TRBV10-3 and TRBJ2-2; no clear D. This CDR3 has 13 residues. V shed 0 bases and J shed 7 bases, with 6 bases lying between them. The germline gives CDR1 ENHRY, CDR2 SYGVKD. The CDR3 region has the DNA TGTGCCATCAGTGAGTCGTCGGACGGGGAGCTGTTTTTT. It yields the protein CAISESSDGELFF.

The rearrangement links TRBV6-5 to TRBJ1-1; maybe TRBD1 (6 bases). V was pared by 6 bases and J by 11 bases, with 16 bases between. From germline, CDR1 is MNHEY and CDR2 SVGAGI. The CDR3 contains 12 residues. The CDR3 region is CASRLKAGVAFF. DNA of the CDR3: TGTGCCAGCAGACTAAAAGCAGGGGTTGCTTTCTTT.

The chain recombines TRBV30 with TRBJ1-2; maybe TRBD1 (5 bases). With 5 bases removed from V and 7 bases from J, the gap between germline ends came to 14 bases. This CDR3 contains 12 residues. In germline, CDR1 is GTSNPN, CDR2 SVGIG (reference sequence). The CDR3 nucleotides read TGTGCCTGGGATCAGGGTGGAGTTGGCTACACCTTC. Its protein is CAWDQGGVGYTF.

The sample holds one count of this clone. The DNA for the CDR3 is TGTGCCAGCAGTGTTCGGGCTGGAAACACCATATATTTT. This encodes CASSVRAGNTIYF. The chain uses TRBV6-1 and TRBJ1-3, with D hard to call. In germline, CDR1 is MNHNS, CDR2 SASEGT. With 4 bases removed from V and 2 bases from J, the gap between germline ends came to 6 bases. This CDR3 is 13 amino acids long.

The chain combines TRBV27 with TRBJ2-7; TRBD1 aligns across 9 bases. V was pared by 3 bases and J by 5 bases, with 11 bases of the junction left unmatched. Germline V gene data show CDR1 as MNHEY and CDR2 as SMNVEV (reference sequence). The CDR3 is 16 amino acids. The CDR3 sequence: CASSFHDRGIRNEQYF. CDR3 sequence (DNA): TGTGCCAGCAGTTTCCACGACAGGGGGATTCGGAACGAGCAGTACTTC.

For this clone: This sample also contains other DNA sequences that code for the same CDR3. The chain is built from TRBV5-1 and TRBJ2-5; 8 nucleotides line up with TRBD2. Unmatched junction bases numbered 10, after V lost 4 bases and J lost 5 bases. The CDR3 is 15 residues long. Germline loops: CDR1 SGHRS, CDR2 YFSETQ. The CDR3 here is CASSRREGGRETQYF. As DNA, the CDR3 is TGCGCCAGCAGCCGGAGAGAGGGCGGGAGGGAGACCCAGTACTTC.

This chain connects TRBV7-3 to TRBJ2-2; D gene unclear. Looked up from germline, CDR1 is SGHTA and CDR2 is FQGTGA. The CDR3 sequence is 13 residues long. V was trimmed by 5 bases and J by 0 bases, leaving 4 bases between them. CDR3 nucleotide sequence: TGTGCCAGCAGCGGACCGAACACCGGGGAGCTGTTTTTT. Translated, it gives CASSGPNTGELFF. The full variable domain, its missing parts supplied by reference TRBV7-3 and TRBJ2-2, is GAGVSQTPSNKVTEKGKYVELRCDPISGHTALYWYRQSLGQGPEFLIYFQGTGAADDSGLPNDRFFAVRPEGSVSTLKIQRTERGDSAVYLCASSGPNTGELFFGEGSRLTVL.

The V gene is TRBV5-1, the J gene TRBJ2-1; a weak D match, TRBD2 (6 bases). Germline assignment: CDR1 SGHRS and CDR2 YFSETQ. The CDR3 contains 15 residues. V was clipped by 4 bases and J by 4 bases, with 15 bases between them. The CDR3 DNA reads TGCGCCAGCAGCCCTAGCAGAGCGGGTTACAATGAGCAGTTCTTC. It translates to CASSPSRAGYNEQFF.

In nucleotides, the CDR3 is TGTGCCAGCTCACCTCGAGATTCAGGCGACAATGAGCAGTTCTTC. Translating gives CASSPRDSGDNEQFF. This chain links TRBV18 with TRBJ2-1, with D unresolved. The CDR3 sequence is 15 residues long. The V end lost 3 bases, the J end lost 5 bases, and 14 bases lay between the germline ends. Germline V gives CDR1 KGHSH, CDR2 LQKENI.